This record concerns one T cell receptor beta chain sequence. The sample comes from a study of blood T cell repertoires in COVID-19. Using immunoSEQ multiplex PCR, the repertoire was profiled, and TCRdb retains in-frame clones only, with some absent. The sample shows roughly 59,000 clones, 83% of them seen only once. Germline V CDR1 and CDR2: MNHEY, SVGAGI. Trimming removed 8 bases from V and 6 bases from J; junction bases left unmatched: 10. The CDR3 has 14 amino acids. The receptor was derived from a human donor in a cohort sampled during active COVID-19. Sequenced sample: peripheral blood. The rearrangement links TRBV6-5 to TRBJ1-2; TRBD1 matches at 9 bases. In DNA form, the CDR3 reads TGTGCCAGCCATAACAGGGGGCGAAATGATGGCTACACCTTC. It translates to CASHNRGRNDGYTF.